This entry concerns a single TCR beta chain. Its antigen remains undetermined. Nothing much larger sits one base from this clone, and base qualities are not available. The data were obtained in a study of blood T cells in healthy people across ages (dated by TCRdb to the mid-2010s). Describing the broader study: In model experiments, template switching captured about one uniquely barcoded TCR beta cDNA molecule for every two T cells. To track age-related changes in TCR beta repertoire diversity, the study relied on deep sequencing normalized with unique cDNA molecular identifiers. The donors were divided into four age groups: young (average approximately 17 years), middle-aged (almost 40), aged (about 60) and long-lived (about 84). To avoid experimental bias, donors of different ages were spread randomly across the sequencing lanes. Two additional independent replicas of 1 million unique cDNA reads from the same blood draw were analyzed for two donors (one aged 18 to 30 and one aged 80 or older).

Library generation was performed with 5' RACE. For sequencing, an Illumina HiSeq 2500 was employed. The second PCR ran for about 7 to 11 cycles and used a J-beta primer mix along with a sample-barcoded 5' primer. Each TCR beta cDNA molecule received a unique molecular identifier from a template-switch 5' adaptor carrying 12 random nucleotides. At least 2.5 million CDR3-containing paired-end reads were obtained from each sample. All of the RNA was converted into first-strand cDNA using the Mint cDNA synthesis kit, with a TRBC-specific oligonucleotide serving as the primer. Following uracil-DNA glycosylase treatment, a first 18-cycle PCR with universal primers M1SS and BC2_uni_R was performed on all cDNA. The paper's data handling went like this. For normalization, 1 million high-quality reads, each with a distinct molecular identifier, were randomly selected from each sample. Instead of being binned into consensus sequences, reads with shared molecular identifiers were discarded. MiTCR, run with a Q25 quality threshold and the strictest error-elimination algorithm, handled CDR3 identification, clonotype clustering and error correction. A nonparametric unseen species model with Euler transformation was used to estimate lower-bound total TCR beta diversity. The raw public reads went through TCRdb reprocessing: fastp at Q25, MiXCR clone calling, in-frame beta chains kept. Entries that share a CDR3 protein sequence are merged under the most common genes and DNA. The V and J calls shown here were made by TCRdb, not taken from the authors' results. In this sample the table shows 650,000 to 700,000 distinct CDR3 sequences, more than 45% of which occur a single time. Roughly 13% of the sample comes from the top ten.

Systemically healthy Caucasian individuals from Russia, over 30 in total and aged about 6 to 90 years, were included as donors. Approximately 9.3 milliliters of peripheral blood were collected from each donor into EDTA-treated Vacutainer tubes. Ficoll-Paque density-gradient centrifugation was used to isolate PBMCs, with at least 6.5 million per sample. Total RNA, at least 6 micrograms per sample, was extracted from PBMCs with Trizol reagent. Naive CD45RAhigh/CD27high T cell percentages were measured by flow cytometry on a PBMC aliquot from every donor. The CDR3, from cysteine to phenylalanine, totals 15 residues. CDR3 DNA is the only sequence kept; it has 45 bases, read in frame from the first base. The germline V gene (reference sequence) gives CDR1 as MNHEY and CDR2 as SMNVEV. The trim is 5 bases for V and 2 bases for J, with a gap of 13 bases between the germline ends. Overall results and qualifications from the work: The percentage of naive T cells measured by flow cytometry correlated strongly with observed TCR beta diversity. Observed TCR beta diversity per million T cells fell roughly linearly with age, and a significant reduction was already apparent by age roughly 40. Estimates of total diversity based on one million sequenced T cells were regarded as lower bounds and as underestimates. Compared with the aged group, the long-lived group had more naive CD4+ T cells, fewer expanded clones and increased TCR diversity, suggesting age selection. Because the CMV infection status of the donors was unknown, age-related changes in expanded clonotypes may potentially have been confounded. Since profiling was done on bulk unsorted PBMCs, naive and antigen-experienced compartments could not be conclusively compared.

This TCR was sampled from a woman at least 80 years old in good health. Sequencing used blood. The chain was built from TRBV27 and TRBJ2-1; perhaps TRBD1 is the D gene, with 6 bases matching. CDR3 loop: CASSPRQAPYNEQFF. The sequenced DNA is TGTGCCAGCAGTCCACGACAGGCCCCCTACAATGAGCAGTTCTTC.